This T cell receptor (beta chain) was sequenced in a study of T cell responses to AZD1222 COVID-19 vaccine. Trimming took 5 bases from V and 7 from J; bases not matched to a gene: 14. The CDR3 sequence is 15 residues long. Per the germline V gene, CDR1 is SGHAT and CDR2 is FQNNGV. The study's findings and limits: The number of AZD1222 recipients seropositive at baseline was only five to seven. The donor cohort was predominantly white British with a female majority, and clonal diversity may have been underestimated. Reportedly, nearly half of unique spike TCRs recognized epitopes outside B.1.351/B.1.1.7 mutations.

This clone came up once. The antigen is unknown. This table comes from immunoSEQ multiplex PCR, and its TCRdb copy is limited to in-frame clones, with some not included. The sample has 150,000 to 200,000 clones; 85% to 95% are singletons. This TCR was recovered from an adult in good health. V gene TRBV11-2 combines with J gene TRBJ2-7; 7 bases align to TRBD1. The sample in question was peripheral blood, obtained on day 0 of AZD1222 vaccination. Written as DNA, the CDR3 is TGTGCCAGCAGCCAAGCTAGGGGGCGTTTGTGGGAGCAGTACTTC. This translates into CASSQARGRLWEQYF.